Listed below are T cell receptor beta chains from one sample, sequenced in a study of blood T cell repertoires in COVID-19. Assay: immunoSEQ multiplex PCR; the TCRdb copy retains only in-frame clones and omits some. The data hold 250,000 to 350,000 clones, with 90% observed a single time. The sequenced sample was PBMCs or T cells enriched from blood (not recorded which). Source of these receptors: a man aged 60-69 years who had recovered from COVID-19. The CDR3 runs from the conserved cysteine through the conserved F or W. Each record gives: D gene, V gene, J gene, clone size, CDR3 DNA, CDR3 protein. A D gene is named only where the DNA matches it firmly. The size entry is marked missing in some rows and otherwise reads once, few, many or a size class.

>-|TRBV9|TRBJ2-7|-
TGTGCCAACTCTTCCAGGGGAGACTCCTACGAGCAGTACTTC
CANSSRGDSYEQYF
>-|TRBV5-1|TRBJ2-5|-
TGCGCCAGCAGCATTGGGCTTAGGGGGGAGACCCAGTACTTC
CASSIGLRGETQYF
>-|TRBV23-1|TRBJ1-4|-
TGCGCCAGCAGTCGACGGGAAGGGAGGGCTAATGAAAAACTGTTTTTT
CASSRREGRANEKLFF
>-|TRBV9|TRBJ2-1|-
TGTGCCAGCAGCGTAGGTCAGGGTTATGAGCAGTTCTTC
CASSVGQGYEQFF
>-|TRBV2|TRBJ2-3|-
TGTGCCAGCAGTCTCACAGATACGCAGTATTTT
CASSLTDTQYF
>TRBD2|TRBV30|TRBJ2-5|-
TGTGCCTGGAGTTACGGGACTAGCGGGGGGGAGACCCAGTACTTC
CAWSYGTSGGETQYF
>TRBD1|TRBV9|TRBJ2-5|-
TGTGCCAGCAGCGTAGGGACAGGGGAAGAGACCCAGTACTTC
CASSVGTGEETQYF
>TRBD1|TRBV6-2/TRBV6-3|TRBJ2-2|-
TGTGCCAGCAGTTGGACAGGGCGGTCTACAGGGGAGCTGTTTTTT
CASSWTGRSTGELFF
>-|TRBV6-4|TRBJ1-1|-
TGTGCCAGCAGTGAACTGCCAGGCACTGAAGCTTTCTTT
CASSELPGTEAFF
>-|TRBV30|TRBJ1-5|-
TGTGCCTGGAGTCCCAGGGACAATCAGCCCCAGCATTTT
CAWSPRDNQPQHF
>-|TRBV5-4|TRBJ2-1|once
TGTGCCAGCAGCTTGGGGCGGGCAGTCACCTACAATGAGCAGTTCTTC
CASSLGRAVTYNEQFF
>-|TRBV5-4|TRBJ1-1|-
TGTGCCAGCAGCAGGGGCCTGGGGAACACTGAAGCTTTCTTT
CASSRGLGNTEAFF
>TRBD2|TRBV5-1|TRBJ2-3|-
TGCGCCAGCAGCTTGGGGGGGACTAACACAGATACGCAGTATTTT
CASSLGGTNTDTQYF
>TRBD1|TRBV25-1|TRBJ1-1|-
TGTGCCAGCAGGGGACAGTCGGGCTCTGAAGCTTTCTTT
CASRGQSGSEAFF
>-|TRBV4-1|TRBJ1-4|few
TGCGCCAGCAGCCAAGATCTTGCGGGGAGGAATGAAAAACTGTTTTTT
CASSQDLAGRNEKLFF
>-|TRBV19|TRBJ1-5|-
TGTGCCAGTAGTAGGGGGGGCGGTCAGCCCCAGCATTTT
CASSRGGGQPQHF
>TRBD1|TRBV9|TRBJ1-1|once
TGTGCCAGCAGCATCGGACAGGGGTACACTGAAGCTTTCTTT
CASSIGQGYTEAFF
>TRBD1|TRBV10-1|TRBJ1-5|-
TGCGCCAGCAGTGGGGACAGGGTAGGCAATCAGCCCCAGCATTTT
CASSGDRVGNQPQHF
>-|TRBV2|TRBJ1-2|-
TGTGCCAGCAGTGCCCACAGATATGGCTACACCTTC
CASSAHRYGYTF
>TRBD2|TRBV18|TRBJ2-5|-
TGTGCCAGCTCACCCACCGCGGGGACTAGCGGGGGCGAAGAGACCCAGTACTTC
CASSPTAGTSGGEETQYF
>TRBD2|TRBV12-5|TRBJ2-7|-
TGTGCTAGTGCCATAGGCCGGGGGGTCTACGAGCAGTACTTC
CASAIGRGVYEQYF
>-|TRBV19|TRBJ1-2|-
TGTGCCAGTAGTATCACAAACAGGGCCGGGTTCTATGGCTACACCTTC
CASSITNRAGFYGYTF
>TRBD1|TRBV27|TRBJ1-1|-
TGTGCCACTGCCGTACGACAGGGAGAAGCTTTCTTT
CATAVRQGEAFF
>-|TRBV28|TRBJ1-6|-
TGTGCCACCCGTCGGGGGACGAGTAATTCACCCCTCCACTTT
CATRRGTSNSPLHF
>-|TRBV2|TRBJ2-5|-
TGTGCCAGCAGGGTGGGTGGGGCCTCCGAGACCCAGTACTTC
CASRVGGASETQYF
>TRBD1|TRBV29-1|TRBJ2-7|-
TGCAGCGTGTCGACAGGGGAGATATACGAGCAGTACTTC
CSVSTGEIYEQYF
>TRBD2|TRBV7-9|TRBJ2-1|-
TGTGCCAGCAGCTTAAGCGGGGTAGATGAGCAGTTCTTC
CASSLSGVDEQFF
>TRBD2|TRBV7-2|TRBJ2-7|-
TGTGCCAGCAGCTCGAGCGGGAGGGTCGACGAGCAGTACTTC
CASSSSGRVDEQYF
>TRBD1|TRBV6-4|TRBJ1-1|-
TGTGCCAGACAAAAACGAGACAGGGGGGCCGTCGTAAGGAACACTGAAGCTTTCTTT
CARQKRDRGAVVRNTEAFF
>TRBD1|TRBV19|TRBJ1-1|-
TGTGCCAGTAGGCCTGACAGGGGGAGCACTGAAGCTTTCTTT
CASRPDRGSTEAFF
>TRBD2|TRBV9|TRBJ2-1|-
TGTGCCAGCAGCGAACTAGCGGGAGTTGGTAATGAGCAGTTCTTC
CASSELAGVGNEQFF
>TRBD1|TRBV2|TRBJ1-5|once
TGTGCCAGCAGTGGGACAGGGGGATATCAGCCCCAGCATTTT
CASSGTGGYQPQHF
>TRBD1|TRBV12-3/TRBV12-4|TRBJ1-2|-
TGTGCCAGCAGTTCCAGGGGGGCGCGGGGCTACACCTTC
CASSSRGARGYTF
>TRBD1|TRBV18|TRBJ2-3|-
TGTGCCAGCTCATCCCGGACAGGGGTCACAGATACGCAGTATTTT
CASSSRTGVTDTQYF
>-|TRBV7-2|TRBJ2-7|-
TGTGCCAGCAGCTTTAGCGAATCCTACGAGCAGTACTTC
CASSFSESYEQYF
>-|TRBV18|TRBJ2-3|once
TGTGCCAGCTCGCCCCGGGACATTGGACGGACTAGCACAGATACGCAGTATTTT
CASSPRDIGRTSTDTQYF
>TRBD2|TRBV27|TRBJ2-3|-
TGTGCCAGCAAAATAGCGGGAGGGCGGGCAGATACGCAGTATTTT
CASKIAGGRADTQYF
>-|TRBV18|TRBJ1-3|-
TGTGCCAGCTCGCCTCGGGAGGGGACATACGGAAACACCATATATTTT
CASSPREGTYGNTIYF
>-|TRBV28|TRBJ1-5|-
TGTGCCAGCAGTTTATATTCCAGGGTCGAACAGCCCCAGCATTTT
CASSLYSRVEQPQHF
>TRBD1|TRBV5-5|TRBJ1-4|-
TGTGCCAGCAGCTTGGAGGACAGGGGGGGTGAAAAACTGTTTTTT
CASSLEDRGGEKLFF
>TRBD2|TRBV7-9|TRBJ2-7|-
TGTGCCAGCAGCTTGGCGGGGGGTGGATACGAGCAGTACTTC
CASSLAGGGYEQYF
>TRBD2|TRBV5-4|TRBJ2-1|-
TGTGCCAGCAGCTTGGGGGGGACTAGCGGGAGGTCCCGCTACAATGAGCAGTTCTTC
CASSLGGTSGRSRYNEQFF
>-|TRBV5-1|TRBJ1-1|-
TGCGCCAGCAGCAGCGGGGATTACACTGAAGCTTTCTTT
CASSSGDYTEAFF
>TRBD1|TRBV7-8|TRBJ1-5|-
TGTGCCAGCAGCCCAGACAGGGTCAATCAGCCCCAGCATTTT
CASSPDRVNQPQHF
>-|TRBV2|TRBJ1-2|-
TGTGCCAGCAGCGGCGGAAACTATGGCTACACCTTC
CASSGGNYGYTF
>TRBD1|TRBV7-8|TRBJ2-3|-
TGTGCCAGCAGCCAGGACAGGGGGAACACAGATACGCAGTATTTT
CASSQDRGNTDTQYF